This TCR beta chain was obtained from a study of radiotherapy plus CTLA-4 blockade in lung cancer. Turning to the study itself: Of all patients, approximately 20% responded objectively and approximately 29% showed disease control. General study findings and limits: Clones derived from tumor TCRs expanded in blood after radiotherapy plus ipilimumab.

With respect to this clone: Its antigen remains unknown.

Profiled with immunoSEQ multiplex PCR; TCRdb holds only in-frame clones, not every one. The sample lists 110,000 or so clones, 65% to 85% occurring once. The receptor comes from a human donor with non-small cell lung cancer who had a partial response to radiotherapy plus ipilimumab. Material: peripheral blood, obtained from a patient treated with radiotherapy plus ipilimumab.

The CDR3 here is CASSQDGGSYNEQFF. CDR3 bases: TGCGCCAGCAGCCAGGACGGAGGCTCCTACAATGAGCAGTTCTTC. The chain employs TRBV4-3 and TRBJ2-1; TRBD2 might be the D (5 bases). The CDR3 runs 15 residues. From germline, CDR1 is LGHNA and CDR2 YSLEER. V was pared by 3 bases and J by 0 bases, with 9 bases between.